A single sample is the source of the 26 T cell receptor beta chains below, sequenced in a study of cytomegalovirus exposure and HLA in healthy donors. The PCR contained 60 Vbeta and 13 Jbeta primers. Generated by immunoSEQ multiplex PCR, the TCRdb table keeps only in-frame clones and is missing some. The sample lists approximately 110,000 clones; about 16% were seen once. The sequencing input was PBMCs. Receptors originate from a woman aged 18-30 years in good health and CMV-seronegative.

J is TRBJ1-3 and V is TRBV7-9; D remains ambiguous. CDR3 length: 12 amino acids. The V and J ends lost 4 bases and 4 bases respectively, with 5 bases between them. Per germline, CDR1 SEHNR and CDR2 FQNEAQ (reference sequence). The CDR3 region has the DNA TGTGCCAGCAGCTCAAAAGGAAACACCATATATTTT. Residues: CASSSKGNTIYF.

This clone occurred a few times. The rearrangement uses TRBV28 and TRBJ1-6; 8 positions agree with TRBD1. CDR3 size: 14 residues. Unmatched junction bases numbered 5, after V lost 6 bases and J lost 7 bases. The germline V gene encodes CDR1 MDHEN and CDR2 SYDVKM. The CDR3 DNA reads TGTGCCAGCAGAGGGAACAGGGGGAATTCACCCCTCCACTTT. Translated, it gives CASRGNRGNSPLHF. Full variable domain (rest looked up from reference TRBV28 and TRBJ1-6): DVKVTQSSRYLVKRTGEKVFLECVQDMDHENMFWYRQDPGLGLRLIYFSYDVKMKEKGDIPEGYSVSREKKERFSLILESASTNQTSMYLCASRGNRGNSPLHFGNGTRLTVT.

This clone was found a few times. V usage is TRBV28 and J usage is TRBJ2-7, with 11 bases aligning to TRBD1. Germline CDR1 and CDR2: MDHEN and SYDVKM. The length of the CDR3 is 14 residues. V shed 5 bases, J shed 4 bases, and the junction held 4 bases outside the gene matches. CDR3 sequence: CASSAGTGGYEQYF. In nucleotides, the CDR3 is TGTGCCAGCAGTGCCGGGACAGGGGGGTACGAGCAGTACTTC. Together with reference TRBV28 and TRBJ2-7, the CDR3 gives the full variable domain: DVKVTQSSRYLVKRTGEKVFLECVQDMDHENMFWYRQDPGLGLRLIYFSYDVKMKEKGDIPEGYSVSREKKERFSLILESASTNQTSMYLCASSAGTGGYEQYFGPGTRLTVT.

The chain links TRBV29-1 to TRBJ2-7; tentative D call: TRBD1 (6 bases). Trimming shortened V by 4 bases and J by 3 bases, and 16 bases separated the two germline ends. Looked up from germline, CDR1 is SQVTM and CDR2 is ANQGSEA. CDR3 length: 14 residues. This CDR3 reads CSVGKGGNVYEQYF. Here the CDR3 DNA reads TGCAGCGTTGGAAAAGGGGGTAACGTCTACGAGCAGTACTTC.

The chain couples TRBV7-8 to TRBJ2-5; 9 bases line up with TRBD2. This CDR3 comprises 15 residues. Trimming cost V 5 bases and J 0 bases; bases outside gene matches: 4. Germline lookup yields CDR1 SGHVS and CDR2 FQNEAQ. The CDR3: CASSPAGGYQETQYF. CDR3 in DNA: TGTGCCAGCAGCCCGGCGGGGGGGTACCAAGAGACCCAGTACTTC.

This clone has just a few counts. The chain combines TRBV27 with TRBJ1-1, with D uncertain. From germline, CDR1 is MNHEY and CDR2 SMNVEV (reference sequence). This CDR3 comprises 13 residues. Trimming removed 5 bases from V and 0 bases from J, with 7 bases in between. CDR3 bases: TGTGCCAGCAGTCGAGGGATGAACACTGAAGCTTTCTTT. Translated: CASSRGMNTEAFF.

The chain combines TRBV10-2 with TRBJ2-7; D is perhaps TRBD2 (6 bases). Germline lookup yields CDR1 WSHSY and CDR2 SAAADI. This CDR3 is built from 16 residues. V lost 4 bases to trimming and J lost 4 bases, with 20 bases between them. CDR3 loop: CASSGWAGPGGYEQYF. Written as DNA, the CDR3 is TGCGCCAGCAGTGGATGGGCGGGGCCTGGGGGGTACGAGCAGTACTTC.

V and J are TRBV6-5 and TRBJ1-5, with D unresolved. Trimming stripped 6 bases from V and 0 bases from J, with 12 bases between. Germline CDR1 is MNHEY and CDR2 is SVGAGI. The CDR3 loop spans 15 amino acids. CDR3 sequence (DNA): TGTGCCAGCAGGCCTCATGGCAATAGCAATCAGCCCCAGCATTTT. Protein product: CASRPHGNSNQPQHF.

The chain has TRBV19 and TRBJ1-2; a weak D match, TRBD1 (5 bases). CDR1 is LNHDA and CDR2 is SQIVND in the germline V gene (reference sequence). V gave up 7 bases and J gave up 8 bases, with 5 bases separating them. This CDR3 has 9 amino acids. The CDR3 region is CASNRGYTF. In nucleotides, the CDR3 is TGTGCCAGTAACAGGGGCTACACCTTC.

The chain's CDR3 is CASSSRTGGNYGYTF. CDR3 in DNA: TGTGCCAGCAGCTCTCGGACAGGGGGGAACTATGGCTACACCTTC. This chain connects TRBV11-2 to TRBJ1-2; TRBD1 matches at 10 bases. Germline CDR1 SGHAT, CDR2 FQNNGV. Losses at the gene ends were 4 bases for V and 2 bases for J; bases not matched to a gene: 4. The CDR3 length is 15 residues.

The chain uses TRBV14 and TRBJ2-3, with 13 bases that match TRBD2. Germline lookup yields CDR1 SGHDN and CDR2 FVKESK. The CDR3 is 17 residues long. The V segment lost 3 bases and the J segment 2 bases; nucleotides outside the gene matches: 5. This CDR3 reads CASSQGGTSGNTDTQYF. The CDR3, as DNA: TGTGCCAGCAGCCAGGGTGGGACTAGCGGGAACACAGATACGCAGTATTTT. Filled out from reference TRBV14 and TRBJ2-3, the complete variable domain reads EAGVTQFPSHSVIEKGQTVTLRCDPISGHDNLYWYRRVMGKEIKFLLHFVKESKQDESGMPNNRFLAERTGGTYSTLKVQPAELEDSGVYFCASSQGGTSGNTDTQYFGPGTRLTVL.

CDR3 region: CASSVVERGGAGANVLTF. The DNA for the CDR3 is TGTGCCAGCAGCGTAGTTGAGCGGGGGGGCGCTGGGGCCAACGTCCTGACTTTC. The rearrangement uses TRBV9 and TRBJ2-6; 10 bases map to TRBD2. The CDR3 is 18 amino acids. Unmatched junction bases numbered 5, after V lost 0 bases and J lost 2 bases. Germline values: CDR1 SGDLS, CDR2 YYNGEE.

The V call is TRBV19, the J call TRBJ1-2; 8 nucleotides agree with TRBD1. CDR1 is LNHDA and CDR2 is SQIVND in the germline V gene (reference sequence). The CDR3 covers 17 residues. Trimming at V came to 4 bases and at J to 0 bases, leaving 10 bases not matched to a gene. CDR3 DNA: TGTGCCAGTAGTAAGGAGAGGGACAGGCGAGCTAACTATGGCTACACCTTC. It translates to CASSKERDRRANYGYTF.

The chain uses TRBV4-2 and TRBJ2-3, with 10 bases matching TRBD2. J was trimmed by 6 bases and V by 0 bases; bases with no gene match: 12. The germline gives CDR1 LGHNA, CDR2 YNFKEQ. This CDR3 is built from 18 residues. CDR3 loop: CASSQDPPVAGGLDTQYF. The CDR3 DNA is TGTGCCAGCAGCCAAGACCCCCCAGTAGCGGGAGGTTTGGATACGCAGTATTTT.

V gene TRBV5-1 combines with J gene TRBJ2-1, with D hard to call. The V end lost 1 base, the J end lost 0 bases, and 8 bases lay between the germline ends. Per the germline V gene, CDR1 is SGHRS and CDR2 is YFSETQ. The CDR3 has 15 residues. For the CDR3, the DNA is TGCGCCAGCAGCTTGCGTCGCGACTCCTACAATGAGCAGTTCTTC. Translation gives CASSLRRDSYNEQFF. Full variable domain (rest looked up from reference TRBV5-1 and TRBJ2-1): KAGVTQTPRYLIKTRGQQVTLSCSPISGHRSVSWYQQTPGQGLQFLFEYFSETQRNKGNFPGRFSGRQFSNSRSEMNVSTLELGDSALYLCASSLRRDSYNEQFFGPGTRLTVL.

The gene calls are TRBV4-1 and TRBJ2-4; D unclear. The V gene's germline CDR1 is MGHRA and CDR2 YSYEKL. The CDR3 has 15 amino acids. Trimming took 2 bases from V and 0 from J, leaving 8 bases between them. The CDR3 sequence is CASSQLGLAKNIQYF. DNA for the CDR3: TGCGCCAGCAGCCAACTCGGGTTAGCCAAAAACATTCAGTACTTC.

V is TRBV14 and J is TRBJ2-5; 11 bases match TRBD2. CDR3 length: 15 amino acids. Germline CDR1 and CDR2: SGHDN and FVKESK. The trim removed 5 bases at V and 4 bases at J, leaving 6 bases unmatched. The CDR3 region has the DNA TGTGCCAGCAGCGCCTTTAGCGGGAGGGGAGAGACCCAGTACTTC. It encodes CASSAFSGRGETQYF.

The V call is TRBV9, the J call TRBJ2-3; TRBD2 matches at 10 bases. In germline, CDR1 is SGDLS, CDR2 YYNGEE. CDR3 size: 17 residues. The ends lost 3 bases at V and 1 base at J; junction bases unmatched: 8. Here the CDR3 DNA reads TGTGCCAGCAGCGGAGGTGGACTAGCGGAACGCACAGATACGCAGTATTTT. Protein: CASSGGGLAERTDTQYF. Full variable domain (outside the CDR3, taken from reference TRBV9 and TRBJ2-3): DSGVTQTPKHLITATGQRVTLRCSPRSGDLSVYWYQQSLDQGLQFLIQYYNGEERAKGNILERFSAQQFPDLHSELNLSSLELGDSALYFCASSGGGLAERTDTQYFGPGTRLTVL.

The V call is TRBV6-1, the J call TRBJ1-2; 8 bases agree with TRBD1. Germline values: CDR1 MNHNS, CDR2 SASEGT. J gave up 1 base and V 4 bases, and 5 bases lay outside the gene matches. The length of the CDR3 is 15 residues. The CDR3 sequence: CASSVGTGDNYGYTF. The DNA for the CDR3 is TGTGCCAGCAGTGTGGGGACAGGTGATAACTATGGCTACACCTTC.

This clone was counted a few times. J is TRBJ2-5 and V is TRBV5-4; D is possibly TRBD1 (6 bases). V dropped 0 bases and J dropped 1 base, with 7 bases sitting between them. The V gene's germline CDR1 is SGHNT and CDR2 YYREEE (reference sequence). This CDR3 comprises 14 residues. The CDR3 nucleotides read TGTGCCAGCAGCTTGGTCAGGGGCCAAGAGACCCAGTACTTC. It translates to CASSLVRGQETQYF.

The gene calls are TRBV7-2 and TRBJ2-3; 7 bases are a match to TRBD2. Trimming cost V 1 base and J 4 bases; bases outside gene matches: 5. In germline, CDR1 is SGHTA, CDR2 FQGNSA. The CDR3 spans 15 residues. CDR3 DNA: TGTGCCAGCAGCTTAGGACTAGCTAGCGCAGATACGCAGTATTTT. Its translation is CASSLGLASADTQYF. The whole variable domain, remainder taken from reference TRBV7-2 and TRBJ2-3, is GAGVSQSPSNKVTEKGKDVELRCDPISGHTALYWYRQSLGQGLEFLIYFQGNSAPDKSGLPSDRFSAERTGGSVSTLTIQRTQQEDSAVYLCASSLGLASADTQYFGPGTRLTVL.

This clone was seen a handful of times. The chain combines TRBV5-4 with TRBJ2-5; 12 bases are shared with TRBD2. The CDR3 is 16 amino acids. V trimming: 3 bases; J trimming: 7 bases; junction bases outside the gene matches: 10. Germline-derived CDR1 and CDR2 are SGHNT and YYREEE (reference sequence). CDR3 amino acids: CASSSSSGGARGTQYF. CDR3 DNA: TGTGCCAGCAGCTCTTCTAGCGGGGGGGCCCGAGGGACCCAGTACTTC.

In its sample, this clone was seen a few times. This chain uses TRBV6-1 with TRBJ2-7; D is perhaps TRBD2 (6 bases). The V gene's germline CDR1 is MNHNS and CDR2 SASEGT. Trimming stripped 2 bases from V and 0 bases from J, with 14 bases between. This CDR3 spans 16 amino acids. The CDR3 DNA is TGTGCCAGCAGTGAACCAAGGGACTTTTACTCCTACGAGCAGTACTTC. Translation gives CASSEPRDFYSYEQYF.

This clone was observed many times. V and J are TRBV6-4 and TRBJ2-1; TRBD2 matches 9 bases. The CDR3 has 15 amino acids. The V and J ends lost 8 bases and 8 bases, in that order; junction bases with no gene match: 13. Germline lookup yields CDR1 MRHNA and CDR2 SNTAGT. The CDR3 DNA is TGTGCCAGCCGACTAATGGCGGGAGGGCCAGATGAGCAGTTCTTC. Its translation is CASRLMAGGPDEQFF.

There are a few counts of this clone. The chain couples TRBV6-1 to TRBJ2-5; tentative D call: TRBD2 (6 bases). The ends were cut back, 3 bases at V and 1 base at J, with 12 bases in the middle. Germline lookup yields CDR1 MNHNS and CDR2 SASEGT. This CDR3 contains 15 residues. Here the CDR3 reads CASSEGGFLQETQYF. The DNA of the CDR3 is TGTGCCAGCAGTGAGGGGGGATTTCTCCAAGAGACCCAGTACTTC.

The gene calls are TRBV25-1 and TRBJ1-2, with D tentatively TRBD1 (5 bases). This CDR3 has 13 amino acids. CDR1 and CDR2 (germline): MGHDK, SYGVNS. Trimming pared 4 bases from V and 4 bases from J, leaving 10 bases between. The CDR3 DNA follows: TGTGCCAGCAGTGGGGGCGGAATCTATGGCTACACCTTC. Residues: CASSGGGIYGYTF.